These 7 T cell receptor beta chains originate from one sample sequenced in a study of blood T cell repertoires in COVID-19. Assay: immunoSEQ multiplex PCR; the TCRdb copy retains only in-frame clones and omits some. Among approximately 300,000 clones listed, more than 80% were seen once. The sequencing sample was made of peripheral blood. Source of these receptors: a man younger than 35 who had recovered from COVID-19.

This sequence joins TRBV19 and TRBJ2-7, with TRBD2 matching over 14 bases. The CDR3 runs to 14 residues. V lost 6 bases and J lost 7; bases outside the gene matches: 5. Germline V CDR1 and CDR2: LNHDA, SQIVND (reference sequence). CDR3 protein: CASRGLAGAGEQYF. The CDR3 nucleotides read TGTGCCAGTAGGGGACTAGCGGGAGCGGGGGAGCAGTACTTC.

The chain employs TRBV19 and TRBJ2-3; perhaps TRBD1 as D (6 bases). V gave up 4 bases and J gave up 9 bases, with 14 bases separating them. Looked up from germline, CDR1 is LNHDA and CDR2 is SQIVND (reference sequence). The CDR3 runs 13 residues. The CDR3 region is CASSTGQLQTQYF. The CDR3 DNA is TGTGCCAGTAGTACCGGACAGTTACAAACGCAGTATTTT.

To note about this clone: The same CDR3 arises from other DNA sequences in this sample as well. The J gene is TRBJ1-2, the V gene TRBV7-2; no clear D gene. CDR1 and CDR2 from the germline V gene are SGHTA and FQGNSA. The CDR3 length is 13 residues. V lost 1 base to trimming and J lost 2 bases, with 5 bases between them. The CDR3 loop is CASSLGENYGYTF. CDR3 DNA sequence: TGTGCCAGCAGCTTAGGTGAGAACTATGGCTACACCTTC.

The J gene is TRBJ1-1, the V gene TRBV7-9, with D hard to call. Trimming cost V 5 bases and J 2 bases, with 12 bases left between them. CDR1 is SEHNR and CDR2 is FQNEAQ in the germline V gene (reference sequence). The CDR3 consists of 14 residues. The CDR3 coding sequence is TGTGCCAGCAGCCACCGACACGATAACACTGAAGCTTTCTTT. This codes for CASSHRHDNTEAFF.

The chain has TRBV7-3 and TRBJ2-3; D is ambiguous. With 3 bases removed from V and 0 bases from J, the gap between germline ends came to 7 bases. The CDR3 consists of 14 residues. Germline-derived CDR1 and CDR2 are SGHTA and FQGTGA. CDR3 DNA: TGTGCCAGCAGCTTGGAGTGGAGCACAGATACGCAGTATTTT. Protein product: CASSLEWSTDTQYF.

CDR3 bases: TGTGCCAGCAGCCTCCTCCAGGGGGAGACCCAGTACTTC. It codes for CASSLLQGETQYF. The J gene is TRBJ2-5, the V gene TRBV6-5, with D possibly TRBD1 on 6 matching bases. CDR3 length equals 13 residues. The germline gives CDR1 MNHEY, CDR2 SVGAGI. Trimming pared 6 bases from V and 5 bases from J, leaving 13 bases between.

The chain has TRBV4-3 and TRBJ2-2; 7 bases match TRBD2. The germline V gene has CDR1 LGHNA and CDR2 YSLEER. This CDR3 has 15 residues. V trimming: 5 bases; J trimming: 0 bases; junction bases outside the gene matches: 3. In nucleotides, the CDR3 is TGCGCCAGCAGCTGGGGGGGGACGAACACCGGGGAGCTGTTTTTT. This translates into CASSWGGTNTGELFF.